Shown below are 11 T cell receptor beta chains from a single sample sequenced in a study of cytomegalovirus exposure and HLA in healthy donors. Assay used: immunoSEQ multiplex PCR; TCRdb lists only in-frame clones, some missing. The data show tens of thousands of clones, 93% seen once. Sample: PBMCs. All receptors derive from a man younger than 35 in good health and CMV-seronegative.

This sequence joins TRBV5-5 and TRBJ1-5, with D possibly TRBD1 on 5 matching bases. The germline V gene encodes CDR1 SGHKS and CDR2 YYEKEE (reference sequence). CDR3 length: 15 residues. V lost 0 bases to trimming and J lost 7 bases, with 14 bases between them. CDR3 in amino acids: CASSLGEGYDQPQHF. CDR3 in DNA: TGTGCCAGCAGCTTGGGGGAGGGGTACGACCAGCCCCAGCATTTT.

J is TRBJ2-7 and V is TRBV25-1, with D perhaps matching TRBD1 (6 bases). This CDR3 has 14 residues. Trimming pared 1 base from V and 3 bases from J, leaving 10 bases between. Per the germline V gene, CDR1 is MGHDK and CDR2 is SYGVNS. CDR3 bases: TGTGCCAGCAGTGAATTCCCGGACAGCTACGAGCAGTACTTC. Protein sequence: CASSEFPDSYEQYF.

This clone has more than one count but fewer than ten. V usage is TRBV30 and J usage is TRBJ1-5; 8 bases align to TRBD1. Germline CDR1 and CDR2: GTSNPN and SVGIG (reference sequence). This CDR3 spans 13 amino acids. Losses at the gene ends were 5 bases for V and 3 bases for J; bases not matched to a gene: 3. This CDR3 is CAWGTGLNQPQHF. The CDR3 DNA sequence: TGTGCCTGGGGGACAGGACTCAATCAGCCCCAGCATTTT.

This chain uses TRBV4-1 with TRBJ2-1, with 7 nucleotides matching TRBD2. This CDR3 has 16 amino acids. Germline CDR1 reads MGHRA; CDR2 reads YSYEKL. Unmatched junction bases numbered 4, after V lost 1 base and J lost 1 base. The CDR3 is CASSQGEGPSYNEQFF. For the CDR3, the DNA is TGCGCCAGCAGCCAAGGGGAGGGCCCGTCCTACAATGAGCAGTTCTTC.

The chain carries TRBV27 and TRBJ2-1; TRBD2 agrees at 10 bases. V shed 2 bases and J 0 bases; nucleotides not matched to a gene: 10. The CDR3 length is 19 residues. Germline loops: CDR1 MNHEY, CDR2 SMNVEV (reference sequence). The CDR3 region is CASSLRASGRHSSYNEQFF. CDR3 nucleotide sequence: TGTGCCAGCAGTTTAAGGGCTAGCGGGAGACATAGCTCCTACAATGAGCAGTTCTTC.

On this clone itself: Compared with germline, one end of the junction differs, possibly owing to a read error. This chain links TRBV7-7 with TRBJ2-7; 9 nucleotides line up with TRBD2. CDR1 is SSHAT and CDR2 is FNYEAQ in the germline V gene (reference sequence). The CDR3 extends over 14 amino acids. CDR3 protein: CASSLSGGSYEQYF. The DNA for the CDR3 is TGTGCTAGCAGCTTGAGCGGGGGGTCCTACGAGCAGTACTTC.

V is TRBV28 and J is TRBJ2-7, with TRBD2 as a possible D gene (5 bases). The CDR3 is 14 residues long. V was trimmed by 2 bases and J by 3 bases, leaving 11 bases between them. Per germline, CDR1 MDHEN and CDR2 SYDVKM. The CDR3, as DNA: TGTGCCAGCAGTTTACGCCCTACTAGCTACGAGCAGTACTTC. Protein: CASSLRPTSYEQYF.

This clone was recorded only once. The chain recombines TRBV30 with TRBJ2-7; D may be TRBD1 (5 bases). Germline lookup yields CDR1 GTSNPN and CDR2 SVGIG (reference sequence). V was trimmed by 4 bases and J by 4 bases, leaving 11 bases between them. The CDR3 is 12 amino acids. The CDR3 DNA reads TGTGCCTGGAAGGGGTTAGGGTACGAGCAGTACTTC. This codes for CAWKGLGYEQYF.

This clone was seen a single time. This sequence joins TRBV18 and TRBJ2-7, with TRBD1 identical over 11 bases. The CDR3 spans 17 residues. Germline trimming cut 1 base from V and 0 bases from J; bases unmatched to any gene: 5. Per germline, CDR1 KGHSH and CDR2 LQKENI. DNA for the CDR3: TGTGCCAGCTCACCACTTTCGGGACAGGGGGTCTCCTACGAGCAGTACTTC. This codes for CASSPLSGQGVSYEQYF.

This chain joins TRBV4-1 and TRBJ1-1, with D possibly matching TRBD1 (5 bases). Trimming shortened V by 4 bases and J by 10 bases, and 16 bases separated the two germline ends. CDR3 size: 13 residues. CDR1 and CDR2 (germline): MGHRA, YSYEKL. In nucleotides, the CDR3 is TGCGCCAGCAGCCCGTGGGGCGGCCCTGGAGCTTTCTTT. Amino acid sequence: CASSPWGGPGAFF.

The rearrangement links TRBV10-3 to TRBJ1-1; D uncertain. Germline V CDR1 and CDR2: ENHRY, SYGVKD. The CDR3 sequence is 14 residues long. V was cut by 0 bases and J by 4 bases, with 9 bases left in between. The CDR3 nucleotides are TGTGCCATCAGTGAGTCGGAGCAGACCACTGAAGCTTTCTTT. Its protein is CAISESEQTTEAFF.